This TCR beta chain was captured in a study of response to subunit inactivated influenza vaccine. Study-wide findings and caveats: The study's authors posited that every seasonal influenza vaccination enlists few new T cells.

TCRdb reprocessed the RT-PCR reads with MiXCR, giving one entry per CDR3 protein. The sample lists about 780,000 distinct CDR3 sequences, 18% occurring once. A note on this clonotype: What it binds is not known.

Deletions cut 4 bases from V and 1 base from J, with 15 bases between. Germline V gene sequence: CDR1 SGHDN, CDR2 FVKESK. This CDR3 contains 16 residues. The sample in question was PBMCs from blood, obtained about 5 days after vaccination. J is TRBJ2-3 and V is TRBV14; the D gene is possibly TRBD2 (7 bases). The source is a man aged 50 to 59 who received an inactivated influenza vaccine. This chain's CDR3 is CASSPWGAGGTDTQYF. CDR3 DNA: TGTGCCAGCAGCCCCTGGGGGGCGGGAGGCACAGATACGCAGTATTTT.